This TCR beta chain originates from a study of blood T cells in healthy people across ages. Study results and caveats: Relative to aged donors, long-lived donors carried more naive CD4+ cells and displayed higher diversity.

Together with a sample-barcoded 5' primer, a J-beta primer mix was included in a second PCR lasting about 7 to 11 cycles. TCRdb reprocessed the 5' RACE reads with MiXCR, giving one entry per CDR3 protein. Here the sample spans more than 1,400,000 distinct CDR3 sequences, about 43% being singletons. With respect to this clonotype: Its antigen is as yet unknown.

Germline V gene data show CDR1 as ENHRY and CDR2 as SYGVKD. Between the trimmed V and J ends, which lost 8 bases and 4 bases, there was a span of 11 bases. This CDR3 contains 12 residues. Healthy Russian Caucasian donors spanned ages about 6 to 90 years. Approximately 9.2 milliliters was the volume of peripheral blood drawn from each donor. The chain joins TRBV10-3 to TRBJ1-2; D unresolved. The receptor was isolated from a woman younger than 35 in good health. Sample: blood. CDR3 region: CAIEGSVYGYTF. For the CDR3, the DNA is TGTGCCATCGAAGGCTCCGTCTATGGCTACACCTTC.